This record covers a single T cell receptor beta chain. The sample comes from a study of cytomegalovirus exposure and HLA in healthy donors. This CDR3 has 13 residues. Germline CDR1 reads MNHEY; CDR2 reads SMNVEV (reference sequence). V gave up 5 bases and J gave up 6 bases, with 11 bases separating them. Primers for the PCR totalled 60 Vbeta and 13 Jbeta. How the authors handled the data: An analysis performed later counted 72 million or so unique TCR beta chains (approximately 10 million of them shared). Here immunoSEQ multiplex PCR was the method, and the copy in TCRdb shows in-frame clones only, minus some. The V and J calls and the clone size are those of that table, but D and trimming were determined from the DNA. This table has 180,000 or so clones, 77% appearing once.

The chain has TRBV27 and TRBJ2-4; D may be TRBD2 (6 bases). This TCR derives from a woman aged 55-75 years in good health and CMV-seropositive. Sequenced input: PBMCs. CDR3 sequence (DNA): TGTGCCAGCAGTCGGGAGAGGGGAAACATTCAGTACTTC. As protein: CASSRERGNIQYF.